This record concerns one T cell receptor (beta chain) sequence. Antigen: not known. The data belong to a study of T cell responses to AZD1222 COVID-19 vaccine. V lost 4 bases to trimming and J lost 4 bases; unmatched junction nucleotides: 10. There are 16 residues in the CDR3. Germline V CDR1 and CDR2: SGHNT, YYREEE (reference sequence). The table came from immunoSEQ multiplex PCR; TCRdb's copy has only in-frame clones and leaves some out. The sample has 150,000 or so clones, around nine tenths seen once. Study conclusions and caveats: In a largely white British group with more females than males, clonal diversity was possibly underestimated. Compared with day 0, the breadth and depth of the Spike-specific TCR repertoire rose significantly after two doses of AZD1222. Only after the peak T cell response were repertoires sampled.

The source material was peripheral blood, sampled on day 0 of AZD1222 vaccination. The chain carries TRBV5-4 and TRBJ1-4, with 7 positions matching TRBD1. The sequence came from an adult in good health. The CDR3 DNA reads TGTGCCAGCAGCGCCCGGGTGACAGGGCGTAATGAAAAACTGTTTTTT. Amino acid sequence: CASSARVTGRNEKLFF.